This T cell receptor beta chain was recovered during a study of blood T cells in healthy people across ages. Overall study findings and caveats: A roughly linear fall in TCR beta diversity per million T cells was seen with increasing age.

Each donor gave 9.5 to 10 milliliters of peripheral blood. This clonotype was seen a handful of times. Its antigen is undetermined. Together with a sample-barcoded 5' primer, a J-beta primer mix was included in a second PCR lasting about 7 to 12 cycles. A single record per CDR3 protein comes from TCRdb applying MiXCR to the 5' RACE reads. The sample lists 1.5 million to 1.8 million distinct CDR3 sequences; approximately 43% were seen once. CDR3 length: 13 residues. The germline gives CDR1 MNHEY, CDR2 SVGAGI. Trimming took 5 bases from V and 5 from J, leaving 12 bases between them. This TCR came from a woman under 30 in good health. Sequencing was performed on blood. V usage is TRBV6-5 and J usage is TRBJ1-1; D gene uncertain. CDR3 bases: TGTGCCAGCAGTAAAGGACGTGCGACTGAAGCTTTCTTT. Its translation is CASSKGRATEAFF.